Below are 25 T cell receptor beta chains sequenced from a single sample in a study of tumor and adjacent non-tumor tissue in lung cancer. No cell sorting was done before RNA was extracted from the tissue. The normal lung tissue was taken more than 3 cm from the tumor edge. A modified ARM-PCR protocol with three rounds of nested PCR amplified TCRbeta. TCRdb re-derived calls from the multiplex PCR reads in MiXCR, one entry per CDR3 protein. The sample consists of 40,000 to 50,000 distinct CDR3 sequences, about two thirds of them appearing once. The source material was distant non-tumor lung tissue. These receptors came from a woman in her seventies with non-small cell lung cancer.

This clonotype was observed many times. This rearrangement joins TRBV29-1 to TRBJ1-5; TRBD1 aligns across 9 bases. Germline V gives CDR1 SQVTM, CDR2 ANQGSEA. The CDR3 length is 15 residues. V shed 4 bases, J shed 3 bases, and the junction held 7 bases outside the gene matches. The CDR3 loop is CSVVETGGYNQPQHF. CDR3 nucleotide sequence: TGCAGCGTTGTAGAAACAGGGGGCTACAATCAGCCCCAGCATTTT.

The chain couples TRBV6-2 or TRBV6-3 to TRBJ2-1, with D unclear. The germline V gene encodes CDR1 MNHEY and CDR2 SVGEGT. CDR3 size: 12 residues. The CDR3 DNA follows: TGTGCATGCAGCTACCCACACAATGAGCAGTTCTTC. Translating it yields CACSYPHNEQFF.

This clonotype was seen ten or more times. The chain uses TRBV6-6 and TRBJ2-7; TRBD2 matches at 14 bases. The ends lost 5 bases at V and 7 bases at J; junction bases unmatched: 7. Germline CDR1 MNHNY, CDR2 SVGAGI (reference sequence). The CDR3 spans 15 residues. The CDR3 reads CASSRGTSGSGEQYF. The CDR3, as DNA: TGTGCCAGCAGTCGCGGGACTAGCGGGAGTGGTGAGCAGTACTTC.

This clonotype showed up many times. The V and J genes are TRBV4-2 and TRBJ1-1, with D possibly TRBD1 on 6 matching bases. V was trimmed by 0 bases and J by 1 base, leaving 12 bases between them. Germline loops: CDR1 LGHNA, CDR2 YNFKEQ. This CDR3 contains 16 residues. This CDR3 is CASSQDVRGKNTEAFF. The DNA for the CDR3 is TGTGCCAGCAGCCAAGATGTAAGGGGGAAGAACACTGAAGCTTTCTTT.

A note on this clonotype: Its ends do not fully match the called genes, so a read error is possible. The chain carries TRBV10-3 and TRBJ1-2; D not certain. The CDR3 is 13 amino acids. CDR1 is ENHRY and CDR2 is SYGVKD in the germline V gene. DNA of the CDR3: TGTGTCATCAGTGTCAGCGTCCGCTATGGCTACACTTTC. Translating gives CVISVSVRYGYTF.

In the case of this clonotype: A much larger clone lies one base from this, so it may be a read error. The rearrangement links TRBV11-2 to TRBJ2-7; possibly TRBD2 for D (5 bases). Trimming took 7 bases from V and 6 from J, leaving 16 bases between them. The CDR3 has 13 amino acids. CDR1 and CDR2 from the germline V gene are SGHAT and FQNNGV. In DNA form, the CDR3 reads TGTGCCAGCAAGACCACTCGGGGATCCGAGCAGTACTTC. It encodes CASKTTRGSEQYF. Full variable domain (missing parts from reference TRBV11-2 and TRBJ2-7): EAGVAQSPRYKIIEKRQSVAFWCNPISGHATLYWYQQILGQGPKLLIQFQNNGVVDDSQLPKDRFSAERLKGVDSTLKIQPAKLEDSAVYLCASKTTRGSEQYFGPGTRLTVT.

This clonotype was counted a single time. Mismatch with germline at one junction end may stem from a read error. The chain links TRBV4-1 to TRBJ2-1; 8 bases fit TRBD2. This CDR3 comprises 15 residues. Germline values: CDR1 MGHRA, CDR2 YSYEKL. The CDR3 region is CASSQAAGGYDEQFF. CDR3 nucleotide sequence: TGCGCCAGCAGCCAAGCGGCGGGGGGCTACGATGAGCAGTTCTTT.

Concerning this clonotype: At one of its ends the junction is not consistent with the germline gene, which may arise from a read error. The CDR3 spells CASNKTSGWEGEKFF. In DNA form, the CDR3 reads TGTGCCAGCAACAAAACTAGCGGGTGGGAAGGTGAGAAGTTCTTC. The chain combines TRBV7-9 with TRBJ2-1, with 9 bases that match TRBD2. The germline V gene encodes CDR1 SEHNR and CDR2 FQNEAQ (reference sequence). The CDR3 length is 15 residues.

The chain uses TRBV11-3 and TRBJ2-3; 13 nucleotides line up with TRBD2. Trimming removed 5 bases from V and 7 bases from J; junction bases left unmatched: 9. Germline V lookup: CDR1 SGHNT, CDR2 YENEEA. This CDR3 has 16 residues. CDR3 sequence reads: CASSSETSGRTYTQYF. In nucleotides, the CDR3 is TGTGCCAGCAGCAGCGAGACTAGCGGGAGGACATATACGCAGTATTTT.

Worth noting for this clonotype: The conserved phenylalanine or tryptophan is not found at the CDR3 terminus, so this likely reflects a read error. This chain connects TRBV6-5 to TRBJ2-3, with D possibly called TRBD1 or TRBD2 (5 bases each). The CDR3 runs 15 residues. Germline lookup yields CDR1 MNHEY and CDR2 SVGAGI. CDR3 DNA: TGTGCCTGCAGTTCGGGGCGTGAGAGCACAGATACGCAGTATTCT. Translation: CACSSGRESTDTQYS.

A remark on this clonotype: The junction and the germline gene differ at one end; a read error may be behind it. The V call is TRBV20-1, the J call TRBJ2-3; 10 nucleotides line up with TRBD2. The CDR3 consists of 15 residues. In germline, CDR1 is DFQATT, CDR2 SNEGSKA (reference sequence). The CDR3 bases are TGCAGTGTTAGATCCCGGACTAGCGGTACAGATACGCAGTATTTT. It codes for CSVRSRTSGTDTQYF.

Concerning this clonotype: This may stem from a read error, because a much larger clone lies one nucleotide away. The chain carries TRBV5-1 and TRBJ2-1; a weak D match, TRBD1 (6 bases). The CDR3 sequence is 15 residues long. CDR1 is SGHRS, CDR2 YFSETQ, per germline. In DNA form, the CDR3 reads TGCGCCAGCAGCTGGGGGCGGGCCCAGGGCGATGAGCAGATCTTC. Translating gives CASSWGRAQGDEQIF. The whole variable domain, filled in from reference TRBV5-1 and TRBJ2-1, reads KAGVTQTPRYLIKTRGQQVTLSCSPISGHRSVSWYQQTPGQGLQFLFEYFSETQRNKGNFPGRFSGRQFSNSRSEMNVSTLELGDSALYLCASSWGRAQGDEQIFGPGTRLTVL.

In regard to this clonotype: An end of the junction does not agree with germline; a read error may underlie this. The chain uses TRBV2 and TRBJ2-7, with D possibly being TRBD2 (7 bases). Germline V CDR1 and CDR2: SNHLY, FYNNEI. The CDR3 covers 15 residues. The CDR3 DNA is TGCACCAGCAGGGCGGGGGCGAAGCCGGGGTACGAGCAGTACTTC. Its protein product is CTSRAGAKPGYEQYF.

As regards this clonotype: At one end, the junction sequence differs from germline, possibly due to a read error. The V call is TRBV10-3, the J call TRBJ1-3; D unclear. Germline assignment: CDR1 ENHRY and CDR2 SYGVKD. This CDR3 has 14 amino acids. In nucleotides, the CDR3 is TGTGCCATCAGTGGGGAAGTCTCTGGAAACATCATATATTTC. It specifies CAISGEVSGNIIYF.

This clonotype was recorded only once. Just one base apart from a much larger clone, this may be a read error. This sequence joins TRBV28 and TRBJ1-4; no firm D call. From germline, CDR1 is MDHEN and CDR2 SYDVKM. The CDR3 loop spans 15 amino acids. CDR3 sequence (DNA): TGTTCCAGCAGGTCCCCCGTACATGGAGGAGAAAAACTGTTTTTT. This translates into CSSRSPVHGGEKLFF.

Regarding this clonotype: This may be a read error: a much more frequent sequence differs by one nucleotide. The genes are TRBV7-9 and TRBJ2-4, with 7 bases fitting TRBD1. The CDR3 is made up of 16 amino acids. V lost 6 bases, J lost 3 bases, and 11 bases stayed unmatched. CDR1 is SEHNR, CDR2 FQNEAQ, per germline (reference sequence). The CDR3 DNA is TGTGCCAGCAGATCTCTCCGCCGGGACAGCAAAAACATTCAGTACTTC. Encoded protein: CASRSLRRDSKNIQYF.

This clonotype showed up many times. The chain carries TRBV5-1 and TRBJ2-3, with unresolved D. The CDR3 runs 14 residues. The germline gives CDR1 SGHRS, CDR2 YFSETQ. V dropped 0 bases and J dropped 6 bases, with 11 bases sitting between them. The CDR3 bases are TGCGCCAGCAGCTTGGAAAACCCCGAGGATACGCAGTATTTT. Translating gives CASSLENPEDTQYF.

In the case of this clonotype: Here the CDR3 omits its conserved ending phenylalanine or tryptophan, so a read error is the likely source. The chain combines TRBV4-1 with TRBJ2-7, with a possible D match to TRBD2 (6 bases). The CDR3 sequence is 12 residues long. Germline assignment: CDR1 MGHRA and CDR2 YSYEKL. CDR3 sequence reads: CGSNSGPDEQYS. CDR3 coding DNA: TGCGGCAGCAATAGCGGTCCCGACGAGCAGTACTCC.

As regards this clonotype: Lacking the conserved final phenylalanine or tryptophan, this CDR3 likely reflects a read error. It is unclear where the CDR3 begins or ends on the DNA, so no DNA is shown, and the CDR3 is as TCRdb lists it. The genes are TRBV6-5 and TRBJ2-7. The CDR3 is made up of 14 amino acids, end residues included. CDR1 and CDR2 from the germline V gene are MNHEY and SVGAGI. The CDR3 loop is CASSYLGMNYEQYI.

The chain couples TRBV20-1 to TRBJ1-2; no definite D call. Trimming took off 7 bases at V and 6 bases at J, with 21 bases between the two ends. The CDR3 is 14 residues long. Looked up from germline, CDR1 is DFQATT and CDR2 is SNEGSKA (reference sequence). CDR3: CSVTHRTVSNGYTF. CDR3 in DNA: TGCAGTGTTACTCACCGAACGGTGAGCAATGGCTACACCTTC.

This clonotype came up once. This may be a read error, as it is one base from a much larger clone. CDR3 DNA sequence: TGTGCCACCAGTGATGCCGGGATCATCAAGAATGAGCACTTCTTC. It yields the protein CATSDAGIIKNEHFF. The chain has TRBV24-1 and TRBJ2-1; possibly TRBD2 for D (5 bases). The CDR3 consists of 15 residues. Per the germline V gene, CDR1 is KGHDR and CDR2 is SFDVKD.

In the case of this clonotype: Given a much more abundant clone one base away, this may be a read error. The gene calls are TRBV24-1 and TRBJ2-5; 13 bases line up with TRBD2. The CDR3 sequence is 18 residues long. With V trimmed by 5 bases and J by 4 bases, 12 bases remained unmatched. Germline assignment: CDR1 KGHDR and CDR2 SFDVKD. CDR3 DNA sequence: TGTGCCACCAGTGGTGTAGGACTAGCGGGAGTTTTTGGAGAGACCCAGTACTTC. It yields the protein CATSGVGLAGVFGETQYF.

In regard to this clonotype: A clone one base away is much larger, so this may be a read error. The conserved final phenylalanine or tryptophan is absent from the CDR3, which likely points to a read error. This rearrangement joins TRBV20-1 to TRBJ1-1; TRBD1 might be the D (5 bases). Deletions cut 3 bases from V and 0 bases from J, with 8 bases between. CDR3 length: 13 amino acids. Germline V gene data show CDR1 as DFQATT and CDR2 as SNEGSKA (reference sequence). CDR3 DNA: TGCAGTGCTAGGACAGACATGAACACTGAAGCTTTCTTA. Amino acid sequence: CSARTDMNTEAFL.

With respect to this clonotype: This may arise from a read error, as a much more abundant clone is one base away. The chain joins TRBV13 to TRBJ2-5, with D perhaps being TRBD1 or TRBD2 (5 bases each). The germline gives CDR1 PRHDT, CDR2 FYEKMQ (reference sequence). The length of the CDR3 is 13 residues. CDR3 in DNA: TGTGTCAGCAGGGTTTGGGGGATGGAGACCCAGTACTTC. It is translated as CVSRVWGMETQYF.

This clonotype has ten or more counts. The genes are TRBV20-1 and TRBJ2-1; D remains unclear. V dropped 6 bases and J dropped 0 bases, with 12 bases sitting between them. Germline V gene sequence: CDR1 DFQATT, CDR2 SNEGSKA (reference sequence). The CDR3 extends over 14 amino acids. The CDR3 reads CSASWLNSYNEQFF. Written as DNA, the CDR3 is TGCAGTGCGAGCTGGCTAAACTCCTACAATGAGCAGTTCTTC.